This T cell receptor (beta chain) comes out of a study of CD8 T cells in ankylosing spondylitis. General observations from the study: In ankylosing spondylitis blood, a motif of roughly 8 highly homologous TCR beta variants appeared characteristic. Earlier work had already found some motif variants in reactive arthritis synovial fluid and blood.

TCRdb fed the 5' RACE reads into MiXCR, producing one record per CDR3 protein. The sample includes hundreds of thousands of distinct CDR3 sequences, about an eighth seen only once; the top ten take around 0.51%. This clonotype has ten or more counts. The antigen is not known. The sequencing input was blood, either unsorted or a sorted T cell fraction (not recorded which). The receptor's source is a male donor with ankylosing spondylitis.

CDR3 residues: CASSSISPYSNQPQHF. CDR3 in DNA: TGTGCCAGCAGTTCTATCAGCCCTTATAGCAATCAGCCCCAGCATTTT. V is TRBV6-5 and J is TRBJ1-5; the D is unclear. This CDR3 is 16 amino acids long. Trimming left V 4 bases short and J 0 bases short, with 13 bases between. Germline loops: CDR1 MNHEY, CDR2 SVGAGI.